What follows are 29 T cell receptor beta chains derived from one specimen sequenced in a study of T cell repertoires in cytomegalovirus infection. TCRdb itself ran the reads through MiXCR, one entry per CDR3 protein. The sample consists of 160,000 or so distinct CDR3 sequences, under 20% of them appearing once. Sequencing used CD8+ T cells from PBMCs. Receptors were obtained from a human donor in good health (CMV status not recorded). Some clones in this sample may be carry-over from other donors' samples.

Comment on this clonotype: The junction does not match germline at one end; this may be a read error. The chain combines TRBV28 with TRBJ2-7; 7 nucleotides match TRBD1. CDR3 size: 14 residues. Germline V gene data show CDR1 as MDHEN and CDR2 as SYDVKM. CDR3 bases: TGTGCCTGCAGACCACAGGGGAGAGCTTCCGAGCAGTACTTC. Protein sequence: CACRPQGRASEQYF. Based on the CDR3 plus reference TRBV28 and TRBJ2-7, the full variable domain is DVKVTQSSRYLVKRTGEKVFLECVQDMDHENMFWYRQDPGLGLRLIYFSYDVKMKEKGDIPEGYSVSREKKERFSLILESASTNQTSMYLCACRPQGRASEQYFGPGTRLTVT.

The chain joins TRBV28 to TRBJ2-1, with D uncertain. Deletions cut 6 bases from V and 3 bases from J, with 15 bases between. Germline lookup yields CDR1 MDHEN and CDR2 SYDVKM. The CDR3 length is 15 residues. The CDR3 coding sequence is TGTGCCAGCAGGGGGATGGCCTCTAACTACAATGAGCAGTTCTTC. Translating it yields CASRGMASNYNEQFF.

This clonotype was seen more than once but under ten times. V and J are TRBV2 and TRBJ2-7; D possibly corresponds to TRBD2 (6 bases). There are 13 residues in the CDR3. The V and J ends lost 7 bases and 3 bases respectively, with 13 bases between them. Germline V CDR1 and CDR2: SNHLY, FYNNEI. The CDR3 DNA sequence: TGTGCCAGCATTAGACGGGGGAGCTACGAGCAGTACTTC. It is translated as CASIRRGSYEQYF.

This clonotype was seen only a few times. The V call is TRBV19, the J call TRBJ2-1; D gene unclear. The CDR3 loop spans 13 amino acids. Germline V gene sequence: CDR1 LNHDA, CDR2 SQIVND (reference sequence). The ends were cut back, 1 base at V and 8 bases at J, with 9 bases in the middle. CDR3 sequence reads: CASSIVGLHEQFF. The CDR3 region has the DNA TGTGCCAGTAGTATAGTAGGGTTGCATGAGCAGTTCTTC.

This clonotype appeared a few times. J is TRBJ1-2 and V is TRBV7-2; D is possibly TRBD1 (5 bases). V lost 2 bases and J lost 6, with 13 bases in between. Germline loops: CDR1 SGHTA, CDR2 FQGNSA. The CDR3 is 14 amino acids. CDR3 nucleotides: TGTGCCAGCAGCTTACGGTCAGGGCGAGATGGCTACACCTTC. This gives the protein CASSLRSGRDGYTF.

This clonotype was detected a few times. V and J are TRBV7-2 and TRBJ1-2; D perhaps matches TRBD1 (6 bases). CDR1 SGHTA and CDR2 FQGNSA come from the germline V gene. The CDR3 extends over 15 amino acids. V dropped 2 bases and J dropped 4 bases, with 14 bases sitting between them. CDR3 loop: CASSLMSGQTYGYTF. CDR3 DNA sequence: TGTGCCAGCAGCTTAATGAGCGGACAGACCTATGGCTACACCTTC.

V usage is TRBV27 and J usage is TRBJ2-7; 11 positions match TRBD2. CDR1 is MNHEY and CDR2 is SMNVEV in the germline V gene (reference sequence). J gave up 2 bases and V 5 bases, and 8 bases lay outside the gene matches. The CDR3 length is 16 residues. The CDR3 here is CASSPSPGLAAYEQYF. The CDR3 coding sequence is TGTGCCAGCAGTCCCTCCCCGGGACTAGCGGCCTACGAGCAGTACTTC.

The CDR3 region has the DNA TGTGCCAGCAGCTTGAACAGGGAAGGAAACACCATATATTTT. It specifies CASSLNREGNTIYF. The chain links TRBV7-2 to TRBJ1-3; D perhaps matches TRBD1 (6 bases). Germline V lookup: CDR1 SGHTA, CDR2 FQGNSA. The CDR3 contains 14 residues. V lost 3 bases, J lost 4 bases, and 10 bases lay in between.

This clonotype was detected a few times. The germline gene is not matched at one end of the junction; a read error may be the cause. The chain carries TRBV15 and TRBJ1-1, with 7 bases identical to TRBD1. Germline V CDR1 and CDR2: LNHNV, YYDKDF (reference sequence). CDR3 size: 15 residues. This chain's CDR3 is CATSRDREGNTEAFF. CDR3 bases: TGTGCCACCAGCCGAGACAGGGAGGGAAACACTGAAGCTTTCTTT.

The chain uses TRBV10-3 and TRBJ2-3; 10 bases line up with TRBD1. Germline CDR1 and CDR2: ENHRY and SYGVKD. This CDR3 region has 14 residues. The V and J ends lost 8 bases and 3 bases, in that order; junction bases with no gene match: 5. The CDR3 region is CAIQGTGVTDTQYF. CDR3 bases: TGTGCCATCCAAGGGACAGGGGTTACAGATACGCAGTATTTT.

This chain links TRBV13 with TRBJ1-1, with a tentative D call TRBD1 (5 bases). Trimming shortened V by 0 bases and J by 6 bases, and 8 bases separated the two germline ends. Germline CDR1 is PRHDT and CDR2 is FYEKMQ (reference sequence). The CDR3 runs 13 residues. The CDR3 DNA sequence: TGTGCCAGCAGCTTAGGAGCGGGGGCTGAAGCTTTCTTT. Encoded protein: CASSLGAGAEAFF.

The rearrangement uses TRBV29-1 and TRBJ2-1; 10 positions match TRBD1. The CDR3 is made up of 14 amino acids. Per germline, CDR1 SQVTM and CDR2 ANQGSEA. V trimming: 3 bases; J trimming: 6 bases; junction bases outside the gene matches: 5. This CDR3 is CSVERRDRGNEQFF. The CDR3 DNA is TGCAGCGTTGAGCGCCGGGACAGGGGCAATGAGCAGTTCTTC.

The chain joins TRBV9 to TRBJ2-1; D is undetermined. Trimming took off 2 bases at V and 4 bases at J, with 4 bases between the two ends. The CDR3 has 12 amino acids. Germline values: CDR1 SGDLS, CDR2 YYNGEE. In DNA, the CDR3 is TGTGCCAGCAGCGTCAGGTACAATGAGCAGTTCTTC. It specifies CASSVRYNEQFF.

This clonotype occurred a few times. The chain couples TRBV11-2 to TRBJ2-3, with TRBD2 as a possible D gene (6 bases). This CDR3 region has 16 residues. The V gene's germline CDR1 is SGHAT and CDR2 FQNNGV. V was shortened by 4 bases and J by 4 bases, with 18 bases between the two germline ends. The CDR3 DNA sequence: TGTGCCAGCAGCTCATTGGTGGGGAGGACCGCAGATACGCAGTATTTT. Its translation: CASSSLVGRTADTQYF. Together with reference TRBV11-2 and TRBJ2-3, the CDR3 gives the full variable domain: EAGVAQSPRYKIIEKRQSVAFWCNPISGHATLYWYQQILGQGPKLLIQFQNNGVVDDSQLPKDRFSAERLKGVDSTLKIQPAKLEDSAVYLCASSSLVGRTADTQYFGPGTRLTVL.

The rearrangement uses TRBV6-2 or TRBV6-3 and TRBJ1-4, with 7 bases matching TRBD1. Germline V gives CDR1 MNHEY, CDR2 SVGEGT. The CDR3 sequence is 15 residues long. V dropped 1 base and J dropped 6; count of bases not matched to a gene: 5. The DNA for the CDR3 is TGTGCCAGCAGTTACTGGGGACAGATGGATGAAAAACTGTTTTTT. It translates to CASSYWGQMDEKLFF.

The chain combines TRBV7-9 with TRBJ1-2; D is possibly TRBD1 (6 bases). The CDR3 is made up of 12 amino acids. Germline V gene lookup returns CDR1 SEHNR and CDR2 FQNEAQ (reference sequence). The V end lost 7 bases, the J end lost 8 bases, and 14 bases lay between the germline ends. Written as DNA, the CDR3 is TGTGCCAGCACCTCTGGGGGGCTCGGCTACACCTTC. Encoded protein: CASTSGGLGYTF.

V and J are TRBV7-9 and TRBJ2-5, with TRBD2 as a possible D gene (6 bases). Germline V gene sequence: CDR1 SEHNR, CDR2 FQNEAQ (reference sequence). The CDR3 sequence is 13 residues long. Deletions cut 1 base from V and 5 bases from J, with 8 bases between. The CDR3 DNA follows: TGTGCCAGCAGCTTAGACGGAGGGGAGACCCAGTACTTC. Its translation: CASSLDGGETQYF.

The CDR3: CASSLQGAGGEKLFF. The DNA of the CDR3 is TGTGCCAGCAGCCTGCAGGGGGCTGGTGGTGAAAAACTGTTTTTT. V usage is TRBV7-8 and J usage is TRBJ1-4, with 8 bases fitting TRBD1. Germline V gives CDR1 SGHVS, CDR2 FQNEAQ. Unmatched junction bases numbered 9, after V lost 5 bases and J lost 7 bases. The CDR3 spans 15 residues.

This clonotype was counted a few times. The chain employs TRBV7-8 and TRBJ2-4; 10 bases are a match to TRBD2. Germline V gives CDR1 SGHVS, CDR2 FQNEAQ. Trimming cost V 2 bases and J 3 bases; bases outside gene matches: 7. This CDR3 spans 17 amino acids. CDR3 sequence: CASSLSSSGRGKNIQYF. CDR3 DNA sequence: TGTGCCAGCAGCTTATCCTCTAGCGGGAGAGGCAAAAACATTCAGTACTTC.

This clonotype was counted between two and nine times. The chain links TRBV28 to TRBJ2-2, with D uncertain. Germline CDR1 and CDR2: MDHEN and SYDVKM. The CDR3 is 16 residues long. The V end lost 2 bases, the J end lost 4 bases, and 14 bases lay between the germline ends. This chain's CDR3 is CASSLGLAAPTGELFF. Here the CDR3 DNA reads TGTGCCAGCAGTTTAGGTTTAGCAGCGCCCACCGGGGAGCTGTTTTTT.

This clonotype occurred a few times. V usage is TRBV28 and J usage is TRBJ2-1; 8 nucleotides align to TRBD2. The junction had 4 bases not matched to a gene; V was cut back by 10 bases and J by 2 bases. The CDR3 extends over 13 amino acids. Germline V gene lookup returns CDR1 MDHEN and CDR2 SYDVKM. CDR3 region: CATGLGPYNEQFF. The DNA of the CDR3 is TGTGCCACGGGACTAGGTCCCTACAATGAGCAGTTCTTC.

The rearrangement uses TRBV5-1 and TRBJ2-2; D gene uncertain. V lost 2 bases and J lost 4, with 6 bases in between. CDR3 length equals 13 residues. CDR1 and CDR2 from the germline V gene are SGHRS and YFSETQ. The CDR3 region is CASSFKPTGELFF. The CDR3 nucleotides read TGCGCCAGCAGCTTCAAACCCACCGGGGAGCTGTTTTTT.

This CDR3 reads CASSLINNEQFF. CDR3 in DNA: TGTGCCAGCAGCTTAATCAACAATGAGCAGTTCTTC. The chain employs TRBV7-6 and TRBJ2-1; D unresolved. CDR3 length: 12 residues. CDR1 is SGHVS, CDR2 FNYEAQ, per germline. Trimming took 2 bases from V and 5 from J, leaving 4 bases between them.

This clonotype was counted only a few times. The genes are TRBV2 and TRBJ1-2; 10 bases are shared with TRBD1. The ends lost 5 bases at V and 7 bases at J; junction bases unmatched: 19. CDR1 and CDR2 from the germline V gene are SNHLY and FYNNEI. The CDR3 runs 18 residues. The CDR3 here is CASSNIVHRDRGLSGYTF. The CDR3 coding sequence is TGTGCCAGCAGTAATATAGTCCATCGGGACAGGGGCCTGTCTGGCTACACCTTC.

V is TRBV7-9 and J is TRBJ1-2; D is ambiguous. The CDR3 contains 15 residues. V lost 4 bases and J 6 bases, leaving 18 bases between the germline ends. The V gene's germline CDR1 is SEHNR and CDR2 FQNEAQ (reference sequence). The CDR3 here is CASSSEEEPYDGYTF. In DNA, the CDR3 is TGTGCCAGCAGCTCGGAAGAGGAGCCATATGATGGCTACACCTTC.

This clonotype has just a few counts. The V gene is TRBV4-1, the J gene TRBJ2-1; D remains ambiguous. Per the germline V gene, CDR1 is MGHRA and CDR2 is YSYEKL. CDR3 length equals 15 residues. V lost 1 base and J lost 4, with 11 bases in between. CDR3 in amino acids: CASSQGTSGYNEQFF. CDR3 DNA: TGCGCCAGCAGCCAAGGAACATCCGGATACAATGAGCAGTTCTTC.

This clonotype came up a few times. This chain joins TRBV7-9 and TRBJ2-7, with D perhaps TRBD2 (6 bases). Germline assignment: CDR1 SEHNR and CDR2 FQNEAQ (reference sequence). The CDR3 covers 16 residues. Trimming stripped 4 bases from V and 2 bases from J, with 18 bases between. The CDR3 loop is CASSSAPGESAYEQYF. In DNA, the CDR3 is TGTGCCAGCAGCTCGGCCCCGGGAGAGTCCGCCTACGAGCAGTACTTC.

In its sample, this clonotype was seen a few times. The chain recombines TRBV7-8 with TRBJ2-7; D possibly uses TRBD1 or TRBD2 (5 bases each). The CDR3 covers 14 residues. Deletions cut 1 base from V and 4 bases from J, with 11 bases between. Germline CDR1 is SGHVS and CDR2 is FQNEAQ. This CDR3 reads CASSLEGTRYEQYF. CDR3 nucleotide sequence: TGTGCCAGCAGCTTAGAGGGGACCCGATACGAGCAGTACTTC.

This chain's CDR3 is CASSYSEQIEAFF. Written as DNA, the CDR3 is TGTGCCAGCAGTTACTCAGAACAGATTGAAGCTTTCTTT. V usage is TRBV6-2 or TRBV6-3 and J usage is TRBJ1-1, with D uncertain. CDR3 size: 13 residues. V lost 0 bases, J lost 7 bases, and 9 bases lay in between. The germline V gene has CDR1 MNHEY and CDR2 SVGEGT.